These 12 T cell receptor beta chains originate from one sample sequenced in a study of CD8+ T cells in alopecia areata. Using CD4, CD8alpha, NKG2D, NKG2ACE and other markers, pooled cutaneous lymph node cells were sorted. After isolation, RNA underwent reverse transcription to generate cDNA as the sequencing template. Repertoires were generated with immunoSEQ multiplex PCR, while TCRdb's copy carries only in-frame clones and drops some. The sample offers roughly 260,000 clones and no singletons, the top ten holding roughly 1.2%. Sample: CD4+ T cells sorted from a lymph node. The receptors come from a C3H/HeJ mouse with alopecia areata. Strain haplotype (MHC): H2-k.

This clone was counted a few times. The genes are named according to mouse. The CDR3 extends 4 residues past the end of the read, so its final part is completed from the germline J gene. This sequence joins TRBV5 and TRBJ2-5; weak D call: TRBD2 (6 bases). Trimming cost V 4 bases and J 1 base, with 9 bases left between them. CDR1 is LGHNA, CDR2 YNLKQL, per germline (reference sequence). The CDR3 loop spans 14 amino acids. The CDR3 reads CASSPDWHQDTQYF. CDR3 DNA, as far as it was read: TGTGCCAGCAGCCCCGACTGGCACCAAGAC.

This clone occurred a few times. Gene names are mouse gene names. The read halts 4 residues ahead of the CDR3 end, with the missing end drawn from the germline J gene. The chain couples TRBV13-3 to TRBJ2-7; D is uncertain. CDR3 length: 12 amino acids. Germline assignment: CDR1 NNHDY and CDR2 SYVADS. The V and J ends lost 5 bases and 2 bases respectively, with 8 bases between them. The CDR3: CASRTRTYEQYF. The CDR3 DNA, read in part, is TGTGCCAGCAGAACCAGAACCTAT.

The sample holds a few counts of this clone. It may be a read error: a sequence one base away is much more abundant. Here the gene names and germline are mouse. Read data end 4 residues before the CDR3 end; the end is taken from the germline J gene. This sequence joins TRBV13-1 and TRBJ2-7, with 7 bases lining up with TRBD1. From germline, CDR1 is NSHNY and CDR2 SYGAGN. The CDR3 runs 13 residues. J gave up 2 bases and V 2 bases, and 1 base lay outside the gene matches. The sequenced part of the CDR3 DNA is TGTGCCAGCAGTGACAGGGGGACCTAT. Its translation is CASSDRGTY. The CDR3 in full is CASSDRGTYEQYF.

As concerns this clone: The gene names here belong to mouse. The read terminates 4 residues ahead of where the CDR3 ends, so the germline J gene completes it. This sequence joins TRBV13-3 and TRBJ1-1; no firm D call. V was clipped by 2 bases and J by 0 bases, with 8 bases between them. Germline loops: CDR1 NNHDY, CDR2 SYVADS. This CDR3 region has 14 residues. CDR3 amino acids: CASSEVQANTEVFF. The DNA read from the CDR3 is TGTGCCAGCAGTGAAGTACAAGCAAACACA.

This clone was observed a few times. All gene names here are mouse names. The read ends 4 residues before the CDR3 terminus; that terminus is restored from the germline J gene. The J gene is TRBJ2-1, the V gene TRBV31; TRBD2 matches at 8 bases. Germline V gives CDR1 GKSSPN, CDR2 SITVG. CDR3 length: 15 amino acids. V shed 0 bases and J 3 bases; nucleotides not matched to a gene: 4. CDR3 sequence reads: CAWSLGGAPYAEQFF. CDR3 DNA (partial): TGTGCCTGGAGTCTGGGGGGGGCGCCCTATGCT.

As to this clone: Gene names and germline refer to mouse. Sequencing ends 4 residues short of the CDR3 end; the germline J gene provides the rest. This chain joins TRBV13-1 and TRBJ2-1; 10 nucleotides line up with TRBD1. The V gene's germline CDR1 is NSHNY and CDR2 SYGAGN. This CDR3 has 14 residues. CDR3 sequence reads: CASSPGTGVAEQFF. CDR3 bases read: TGTGCCAGCAGCCCTGGGACAGGGGTCGCT.

Only a few counts were recorded for this clone. All gene names here are mouse names. The read ends 4 residues shy of where the CDR3 ends; the end is completed using the germline J gene. J is TRBJ1-1 and V is TRBV19; 9 positions match TRBD1. The CDR3 sequence is 13 residues long. CDR1 is FNHDT and CDR2 is SITEND in the germline V gene (reference sequence). CDR3 in amino acids: CASSNGQGTEVFF. The CDR3 DNA, read in part, is TGTGCCAGCAGTAACGGACAGGGGACA.

This clone was recorded a few times. Gene names denote mouse genes. The read halts 4 residues ahead of the CDR3 end, with the missing end drawn from the germline J gene. Other DNA variants within this sample encode the same CDR3. The rearrangement joins TRBV19 to TRBJ2-2; D possibly corresponds to TRBD1 (6 bases). Trimming left V 5 bases short and J 1 base short, with 9 bases between. The CDR3 is 14 amino acids. CDR1 FNHDT and CDR2 SITEND come from the germline V gene (reference sequence). CDR3 amino acids: CASSRDKNTGQLYF. CDR3 DNA, as far as it was read: TGTGCCAGCAGCAGGGACAAAAACACCGGG.

Only a few counts were recorded for this clone. Mouse germline and gene names are used. The read comes to an end 4 residues before the CDR3 does, leaving the germline J gene to fill in the end. This chain links TRBV13-1 with TRBJ2-3, with 7 positions matching TRBD1. The CDR3 has 14 amino acids. J gave up 0 bases and V 4 bases, and 2 bases lay outside the gene matches. CDR1 NSHNY and CDR2 SYGAGN come from the germline V gene. The sequenced CDR3 bases are TGTGCCAGCAGTCACAGGGGTAGTGCAGAA. Its translation is CASSHRGSAE. The full CDR3 sequence reads CASSHRGSAETLYF.

About this clone itself: The gene names given are mouse names. The CDR3 is cut off 4 residues early in the read; its end comes from the germline J gene. The chain joins TRBV14 to TRBJ2-5; possibly TRBD1 for D (6 bases). Germline assignment: CDR1 SGHDT and CDR2 FRDEAV. The CDR3 covers 15 residues. The V gene lost 2 bases and the J gene lost 0 bases, with 10 bases spanning the gap. The sequenced CDR3 bases are TGTGCCAGCAGTTTGAGGGGGTTTAACCAAGAC. Its translation: CASSLRGFNQD. The complete CDR3 sequence is CASSLRGFNQDTQYF.

As concerns this clone: The genes are named according to mouse. The read ends 4 residues early relative to the CDR3; the germline J gene fills the gap. In the same sample, other DNA sequences code for this CDR3. This sequence joins TRBV13-1 and TRBJ2-5, with 9 bases that match TRBD2. With V trimmed by 5 bases and J by 2 bases, 0 bases remained unmatched. This CDR3 has 13 amino acids. Germline V lookup: CDR1 NSHNY, CDR2 SYGAGN. The CDR3 here is CASRTGGQDTQYF. The CDR3 bases that were read are TGTGCCAGCAGGACTGGGGGCCAAGAC.

This clone was seen a few times. Gene and germline names: mouse. The CDR3 end falls 3 residues outside the read, so it is completed with the germline J gene. The chain links TRBV1 to TRBJ1-6, with D tentatively TRBD1 (6 bases). TRBJ1-6 is recorded as an ORF, its role being uncertain. Germline V lookup: CDR1 NSQYPW, CDR2 LRSPGD (reference sequence). Trimming removed 3 bases from V and 7 bases from J, with 10 bases in between. This CDR3 region has 14 residues. The sequenced part of the CDR3 DNA is TGCACCTGCAGTGCCGACAGGAAGAATTCGCCC. It yields the protein CTCSADRKNSP. The whole CDR3 region reads CTCSADRKNSPLYF.